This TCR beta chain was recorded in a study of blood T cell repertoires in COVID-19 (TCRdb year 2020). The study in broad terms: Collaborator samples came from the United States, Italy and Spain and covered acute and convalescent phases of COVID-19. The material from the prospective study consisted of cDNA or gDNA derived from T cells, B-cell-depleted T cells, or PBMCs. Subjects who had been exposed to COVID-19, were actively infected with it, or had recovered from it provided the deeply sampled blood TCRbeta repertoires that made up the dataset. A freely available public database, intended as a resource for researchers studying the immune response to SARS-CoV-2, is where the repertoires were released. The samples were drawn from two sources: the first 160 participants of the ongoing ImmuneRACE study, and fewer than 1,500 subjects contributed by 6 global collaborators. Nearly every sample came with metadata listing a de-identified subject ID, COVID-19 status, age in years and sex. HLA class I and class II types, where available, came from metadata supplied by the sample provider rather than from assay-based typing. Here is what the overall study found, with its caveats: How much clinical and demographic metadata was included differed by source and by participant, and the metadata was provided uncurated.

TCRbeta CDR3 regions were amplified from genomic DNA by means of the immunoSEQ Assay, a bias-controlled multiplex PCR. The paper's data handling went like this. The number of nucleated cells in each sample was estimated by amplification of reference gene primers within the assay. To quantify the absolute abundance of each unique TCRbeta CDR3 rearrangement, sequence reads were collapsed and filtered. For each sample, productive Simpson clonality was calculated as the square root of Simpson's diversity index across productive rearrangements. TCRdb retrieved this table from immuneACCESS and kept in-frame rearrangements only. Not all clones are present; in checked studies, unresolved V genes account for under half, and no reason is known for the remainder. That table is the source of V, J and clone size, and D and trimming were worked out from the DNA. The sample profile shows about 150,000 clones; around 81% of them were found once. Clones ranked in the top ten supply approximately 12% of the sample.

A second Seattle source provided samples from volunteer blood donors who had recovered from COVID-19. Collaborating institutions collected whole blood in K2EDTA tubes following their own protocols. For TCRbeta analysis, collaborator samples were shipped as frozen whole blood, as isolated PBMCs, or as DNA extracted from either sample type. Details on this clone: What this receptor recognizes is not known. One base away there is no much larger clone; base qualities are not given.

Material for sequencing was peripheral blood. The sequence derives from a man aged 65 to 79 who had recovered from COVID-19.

In nucleotides, the sequence is TGTGCCAGCAGCTCTAGGGGGCCTTTGGATAATTCACCCCTCCACTTT. Protein translation: CASSSRGPLDNSPLHF. The chain couples TRBV7-2 to TRBJ1-6, with 7 bases in between that match TRBD1. The CDR3 covers 16 residues, taking in both the cysteine and the phenylalanine. Only the CDR3 DNA stays, 48 bases, in frame from base 1. Sequences SGHTA (CDR1) and FQGNSA (CDR2) are obtained from the germline V gene. At the junction V is shortened by 4 bases and J by 5 bases; bases outside the gene matches: 8.